This T cell receptor beta chain originates from a study of long-term antiretroviral therapy in people with HIV. Study outcomes and limitations: ART adherence, viral resistance and therapy changes were not recorded. Someone took the blood between the mid-2000s and the late 2010s, maybe while older ART regimens were in use. Increased diversity was seen after ART, yet it remained lower than in transplant donor controls.

The ends were cut back, 8 bases at V and 8 bases at J, with 11 bases in the middle. CDR1 MGHRA and CDR2 YSYEKL come from the germline V gene. The CDR3 has 11 residues. As concerns this clone: Its antigen is not identified.

It was version v3.0 of the immunoSEQ assay that was run at survey level. Profiling relied on immunoSEQ multiplex PCR, and the TCRdb table lists in-frame clones only, not all of them. The data show 15,000 to 20,000 clones, with approximately 75% seen just once and 13% to 15% held by the top ten. The rearrangement uses TRBV4-1 and TRBJ2-3, with a weak D call TRBD2 (6 bases). This receptor was obtained from a woman in her forties or fifties with HIV. Here the sequenced sample was unsorted PBMCs, taken 1.5 years before starting antiretroviral therapy. CDR3 coding DNA: TGCGCCAGCGGGGACTGGGGTACGCAGTATTTT. Residues: CASGDWGTQYF.